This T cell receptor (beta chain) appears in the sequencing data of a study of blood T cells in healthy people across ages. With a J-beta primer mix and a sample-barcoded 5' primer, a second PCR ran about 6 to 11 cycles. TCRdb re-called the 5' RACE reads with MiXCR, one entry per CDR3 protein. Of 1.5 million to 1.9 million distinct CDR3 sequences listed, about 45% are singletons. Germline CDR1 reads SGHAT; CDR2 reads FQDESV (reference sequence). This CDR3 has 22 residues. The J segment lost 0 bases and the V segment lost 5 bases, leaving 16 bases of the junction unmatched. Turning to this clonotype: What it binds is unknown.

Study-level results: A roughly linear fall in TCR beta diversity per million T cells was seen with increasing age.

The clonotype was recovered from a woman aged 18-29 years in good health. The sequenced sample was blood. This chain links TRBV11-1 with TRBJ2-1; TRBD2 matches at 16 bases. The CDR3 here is CASSPVGLAGGRATHSYNEQFF. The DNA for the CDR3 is TGTGCCAGCAGCCCTGTGGGACTAGCGGGAGGGCGCGCTACCCACTCCTACAATGAGCAGTTCTTC.